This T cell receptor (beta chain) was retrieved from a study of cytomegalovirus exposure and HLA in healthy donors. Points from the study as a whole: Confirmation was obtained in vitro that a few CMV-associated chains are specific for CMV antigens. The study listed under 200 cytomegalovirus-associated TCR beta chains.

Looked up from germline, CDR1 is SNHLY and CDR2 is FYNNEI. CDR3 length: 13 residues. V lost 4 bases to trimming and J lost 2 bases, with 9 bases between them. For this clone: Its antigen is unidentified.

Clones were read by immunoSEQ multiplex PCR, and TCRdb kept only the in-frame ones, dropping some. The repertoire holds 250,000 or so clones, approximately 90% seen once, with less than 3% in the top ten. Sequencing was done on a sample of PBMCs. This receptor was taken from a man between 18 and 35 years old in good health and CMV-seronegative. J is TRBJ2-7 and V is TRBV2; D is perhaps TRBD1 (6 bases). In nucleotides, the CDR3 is TGTGCCAGCAGTGGACAGGAGACCTACGAGCAGTACTTC. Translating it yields CASSGQETYEQYF.